These T cell receptor beta chains were read from a single sample in a study of blood T cell repertoires in COVID-19. The method was immunoSEQ multiplex PCR; TCRdb's version includes in-frame clones alone and lacks a portion of them. The repertoire has around 120,000 clones, around 90% of them found once; the top ten carry approximately 7.7%. Sequenced input: peripheral blood. Source of these receptors: a human donor in a cohort sampled during active COVID-19. The CDR3 runs from the conserved cysteine through the conserved F or W. The D gene is left open where the match is weak. Only part of the rows carry a size: once, few, many, or a class if the clone is expanded.

V gene: TRBV19; D gene: .; J gene: TRBJ2-5; clone size: .; CDR3 protein: CASRPREPQETQYF; CDR3 DNA: TGTGCCAGTAGGCCCCGGGAACCCCAAGAGACCCAGTACTTC
V gene: TRBV5-1; D gene: .; J gene: TRBJ2-3; clone size: .; CDR3 protein: CASSDQTRGDTQYF; CDR3 DNA: TGCGCCAGCAGCGACCAAACGCGGGGAGATACGCAGTATTTT
V gene: TRBV19; D gene: .; J gene: TRBJ1-5; clone size: .; CDR3 protein: CASSEQVTGNQPQHF; CDR3 DNA: TGTGCCAGTAGTGAACAGGTCACCGGTAATCAGCCCCAGCATTTT
V gene: TRBV28; D gene: .; J gene: TRBJ1-2; clone size: .; CDR3 protein: CASNSHWGRGYTF; CDR3 DNA: TGTGCCAGCAATTCTCATTGGGGGCGGGGCTACACCTTC
V gene: TRBV27; D gene: TRBD2; J gene: TRBJ2-1; clone size: .; CDR3 protein: CASDTSGRAFPNEQFF; CDR3 DNA: TGTGCCAGCGACACTAGCGGGAGGGCCTTCCCCAATGAGCAGTTCTTC
V gene: TRBV18; D gene: .; J gene: TRBJ1-4; clone size: once; CDR3 protein: CASSHRRATNEKLFF; CDR3 DNA: TGTGCCAGCTCCCATCGGCGGGCAACTAATGAAAAACTGTTTTTT
V gene: TRBV5-1; D gene: .; J gene: TRBJ2-3; clone size: .; CDR3 protein: CASSLDLGGLGTDTQYF; CDR3 DNA: TGCGCCAGCAGCTTGGACTTAGGCGGGCTAGGCACAGATACGCAGTATTTT
V gene: TRBV19; D gene: TRBD1; J gene: TRBJ1-4; clone size: .; CDR3 protein: CASSITGGGEKLFF; CDR3 DNA: TGTGCCAGTAGTATAACAGGGGGTGGAGAAAAACTGTTTTTT
V gene: TRBV25-1; D gene: .; J gene: TRBJ1-4; clone size: few; CDR3 protein: CASSDWGRGSEKLFF; CDR3 DNA: TGTGCCAGCAGTGATTGGGGGAGGGGAAGTGAAAAACTGTTTTTT
V gene: TRBV6-5; D gene: .; J gene: TRBJ2-6; clone size: once; CDR3 protein: CASSYGGAGGANVLTF; CDR3 DNA: TGTGCCAGCAGTTATGGAGGGGCCGGTGGGGCCAACGTCCTGACTTTC
V gene: TRBV5-1; D gene: .; J gene: TRBJ2-5; clone size: .; CDR3 protein: CASSLEVGPQETQYF; CDR3 DNA: TGCGCCAGCAGCTTGGAAGTGGGCCCACAAGAGACCCAGTACTTC
V gene: TRBV11-3; D gene: TRBD1; J gene: TRBJ1-2; clone size: once; CDR3 protein: CASSSGGQLNYGYTF; CDR3 DNA: TGTGCCAGCAGCTCCGGGGGACAGCTTAACTATGGCTACACCTTC
V gene: TRBV6-6; D gene: TRBD2; J gene: TRBJ2-7; clone size: .; CDR3 protein: CASRWGSGGLDEQYF; CDR3 DNA: TGTGCCAGCAGATGGGGTAGCGGGGGCCTTGACGAGCAGTACTTC
V gene: TRBV4-1; D gene: .; J gene: TRBJ1-3; clone size: .; CDR3 protein: CASSQEAVPNSGNTIYF; CDR3 DNA: TGCGCCAGCAGCCAAGAGGCAGTCCCGAACTCTGGAAACACCATATATTTT
V gene: TRBV7-8; D gene: .; J gene: TRBJ2-1; clone size: .; CDR3 protein: CASSLTWGDYNEQFF; CDR3 DNA: TGTGCCAGCAGCTTAACTTGGGGGGACTACAATGAGCAGTTCTTC
V gene: TRBV6-5; D gene: .; J gene: TRBJ2-1; clone size: .; CDR3 protein: CASSGRESGGNEQFF; CDR3 DNA: TGTGCCAGCAGCGGGAGAGAGAGTGGCGGCAATGAGCAGTTCTTC
V gene: TRBV6-5; D gene: .; J gene: TRBJ2-5; clone size: once; CDR3 protein: CASSYKGETQYF; CDR3 DNA: TGTGCCAGCAGTTATAAGGGGGAGACCCAGTACTTC
V gene: TRBV7-3; D gene: TRBD2; J gene: TRBJ2-1; clone size: .; CDR3 protein: CASSPWGLAGNEQFF; CDR3 DNA: TGTGCCAGCAGCCCTTGGGGACTAGCGGGAAATGAGCAGTTCTTC
V gene: TRBV12-5; D gene: .; J gene: TRBJ1-6; clone size: .; CDR3 protein: CASGFDSSPLHF; CDR3 DNA: TGTGCTAGTGGTTTTGACAGTTCACCCCTCCACTTT
V gene: TRBV28; D gene: .; J gene: TRBJ2-5; clone size: few; CDR3 protein: CASSLGGNKETQYF; CDR3 DNA: TGTGCCAGCAGTTTAGGCGGGAATAAGGAGACCCAGTACTTC
V gene: TRBV29-1; D gene: TRBD2; J gene: TRBJ2-7; clone size: .; CDR3 protein: CSVEDSGGSYEQYF; CDR3 DNA: TGCAGCGTTGAAGATTCCGGGGGGTCCTACGAGCAGTACTTC
V gene: TRBV24-1; D gene: TRBD1; J gene: TRBJ1-3; clone size: .; CDR3 protein: CATSDSYDREGNTIYF; CDR3 DNA: TGTGCCACCAGTGATTCATACGACAGGGAAGGTAACACCATATATTTT
V gene: TRBV29-1; D gene: TRBD1; J gene: TRBJ1-1; clone size: .; CDR3 protein: CSVDRGTEAFF; CDR3 DNA: TGCAGCGTTGACAGGGGGACTGAAGCTTTCTTT